This TCR beta chain emerged from a study of CD8 T cells in ankylosing spondylitis. Points from the study as a whole: Disease-linked clones were CD8+ and relatively rare in peripheral blood. Characteristic, it appeared, of ankylosing spondylitis blood was a TCR beta motif of 7 or 8 highly homologous variants.

TCRdb re-called the 5' RACE reads through MiXCR, storing one row per CDR3 protein. This sample has over 150,000 distinct CDR3 sequences, with 15% to 20% found just once. Concerning this clonotype itself: Its antigen is not identified.

The ends lost 4 bases at V and 9 bases at J; junction bases unmatched: 2. Germline loops: CDR1 SGHTA, CDR2 FQGNSA. The CDR3 is made up of 11 amino acids. Sequenced input: blood, either unsorted or a sorted T cell fraction (not recorded which). The origin of this receptor is a male donor aged 5 to 29 with ankylosing spondylitis or in good health (not recorded which). The V call is TRBV7-2, the J call TRBJ2-5, with 7 bases fitting TRBD1. The CDR3 bases are TGTGCCAGCAGCTGGGGACAGCCCCAGTACTTC. Protein sequence: CASSWGQPQYF.